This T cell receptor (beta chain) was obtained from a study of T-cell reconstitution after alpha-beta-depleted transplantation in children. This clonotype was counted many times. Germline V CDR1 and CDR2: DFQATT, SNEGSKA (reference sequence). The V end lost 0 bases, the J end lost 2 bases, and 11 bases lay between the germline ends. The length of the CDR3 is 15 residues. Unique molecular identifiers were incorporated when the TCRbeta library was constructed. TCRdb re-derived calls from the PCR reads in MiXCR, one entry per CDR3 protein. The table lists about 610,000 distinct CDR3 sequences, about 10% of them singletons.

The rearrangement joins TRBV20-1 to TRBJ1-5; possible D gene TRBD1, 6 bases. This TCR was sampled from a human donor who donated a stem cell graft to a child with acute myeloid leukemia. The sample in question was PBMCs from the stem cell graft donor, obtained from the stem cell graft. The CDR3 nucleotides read TGCAGTGCTAGAGACCCCGGGGGCGGCAATCAGCCCCAGCATTTT. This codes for CSARDPGGGNQPQHF.